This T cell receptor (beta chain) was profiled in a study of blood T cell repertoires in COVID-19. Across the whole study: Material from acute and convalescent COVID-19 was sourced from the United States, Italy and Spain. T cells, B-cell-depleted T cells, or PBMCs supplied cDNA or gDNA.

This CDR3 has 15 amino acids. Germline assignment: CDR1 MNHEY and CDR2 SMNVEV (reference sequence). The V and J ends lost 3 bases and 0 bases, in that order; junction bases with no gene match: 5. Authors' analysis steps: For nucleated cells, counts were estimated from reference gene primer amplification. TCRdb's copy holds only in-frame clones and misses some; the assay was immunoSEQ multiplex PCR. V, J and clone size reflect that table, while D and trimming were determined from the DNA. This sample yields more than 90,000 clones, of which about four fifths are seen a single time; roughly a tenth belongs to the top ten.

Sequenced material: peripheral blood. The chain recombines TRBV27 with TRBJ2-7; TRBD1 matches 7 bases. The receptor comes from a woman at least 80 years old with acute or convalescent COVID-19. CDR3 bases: TGTGCCAGCAGTTTCCAGACAGGGAACTCCTACGAGCAGTACTTC. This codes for CASSFQTGNSYEQYF.